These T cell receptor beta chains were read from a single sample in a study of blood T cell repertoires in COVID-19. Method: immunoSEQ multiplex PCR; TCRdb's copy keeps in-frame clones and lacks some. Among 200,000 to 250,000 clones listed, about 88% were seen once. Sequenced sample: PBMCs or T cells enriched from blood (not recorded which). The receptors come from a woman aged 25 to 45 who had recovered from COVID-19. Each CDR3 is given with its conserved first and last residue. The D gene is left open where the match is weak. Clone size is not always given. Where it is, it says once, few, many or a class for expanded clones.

DNA: TGCGCCAGCAGCATGGACAGCTATTACGAGCAGTACTTC; CDR3: CASSMDSYYEQYF; V: TRBV5-1; J: TRBJ2-7; size: .; D: .
DNA: TGCGCCAGCAGTATCGGGTTCGGATGGCATGGCTACACCTTC; CDR3: CASSIGFGWHGYTF; V: TRBV4-3; J: TRBJ1-2; size: .; D: .
DNA: TGCGCCAGCAGCCAAGATCGGCAGGGGAGTCAGCCCCAGCATTTT; CDR3: CASSQDRQGSQPQHF; V: TRBV4-3; J: TRBJ1-5; size: once; D: .
DNA: TGTGCCAGCAGTGAGACAAACTCTGGGGCCAACGTCCTGACTTTC; CDR3: CASSETNSGANVLTF; V: TRBV6-4; J: TRBJ2-6; size: .; D: .
DNA: TGCGCCAGCAGCCAAGAGGGGGGAAGCAATCAGCCCCAGCATTTT; CDR3: CASSQEGGSNQPQHF; V: TRBV4-3; J: TRBJ1-5; size: .; D: .
DNA: TGTGCCATCAGTGAGCTGGGGCCCGACACCGGGGAGCTGTTTTTT; CDR3: CAISELGPDTGELFF; V: TRBV10-3; J: TRBJ2-2; size: .; D: .
DNA: TGTGCCAGCTCACCGACTAGTGGGCATGAGACCCAGTACTTC; CDR3: CASSPTSGHETQYF; V: TRBV18; J: TRBJ2-5; size: .; D: .
DNA: TGTGCCAGCAGTGACCCCGACAGGGGATTTAACGAGCAGTACTTC; CDR3: CASSDPDRGFNEQYF; V: TRBV6-4; J: TRBJ2-7; size: .; D: TRBD1
DNA: TGTGCCAGCAGCCCACAGGGGGCCGATTCACCCCTCCACTTT; CDR3: CASSPQGADSPLHF; V: TRBV6-4; J: TRBJ1-6; size: .; D: TRBD1
DNA: TGCAGCGTTGATACAGGGGGGGTTTACTATGGCTACACCTTC; CDR3: CSVDTGGVYYGYTF; V: TRBV29-1; J: TRBJ1-2; size: .; D: TRBD1
DNA: TGTGCCAGCAGCCCAAAAGGCGGCGGGGGCATCAATAATGAGCAGTTCTTC; CDR3: CASSPKGGGGINNEQFF; V: TRBV9; J: TRBJ2-1; size: .; D: .
DNA: TGTGCCAGCAGCTTCTACACTGAAGCTTTCTTT; CDR3: CASSFYTEAFF; V: TRBV7-2; J: TRBJ1-1; size: .; D: .
DNA: TGTGCCAGCAGCTTAAGGTATCGGGACAGGGGTGACCAAGAGACCCAGTACTTC; CDR3: CASSLRYRDRGDQETQYF; V: TRBV7-2; J: TRBJ2-5; size: .; D: TRBD1
DNA: TGTGCCAGCAGCTTCAGCCCGGGACTAGCGGGTCAGGGCGGGGAGCTGTTTTTT; CDR3: CASSFSPGLAGQGGELFF; V: TRBV7-3; J: TRBJ2-2; size: once; D: TRBD2
DNA: TGTGCCAGCAGCGTCGGCCCCCTGCGGGGGGGCCGAAATACGCAGTATTTT; CDR3: CASSVGPLRGGRNTQYF; V: TRBV9; J: TRBJ2-3; size: .; D: TRBD2
DNA: TGCAGCGTTGATCCGGGAGATACGCAGTATTTT; CDR3: CSVDPGDTQYF; V: TRBV29-1; J: TRBJ2-3; size: .; D: .
DNA: TGTGCCAGCAGCTTAGGCAGGCGCTCCTACGAGCAGTACTTC; CDR3: CASSLGRRSYEQYF; V: TRBV7-8; J: TRBJ2-7; size: .; D: .
DNA: TGTGCCAGCTCACCACGACAGGGGGCGGACACTGAAGCTTTCTTT; CDR3: CASSPRQGADTEAFF; V: TRBV18; J: TRBJ1-1; size: .; D: TRBD1
DNA: TGTGCCAGCAGGTTGGGACAGGGGAAATCACCCCTCCACTTT; CDR3: CASRLGQGKSPLHF; V: TRBV7-8; J: TRBJ1-6; size: few; D: TRBD1
DNA: TGTGCCAGCAGCTTAAGGACTAACACCGGGGAGCTGTTTTTT; CDR3: CASSLRTNTGELFF; V: TRBV7-9; J: TRBJ2-2; size: .; D: .
DNA: TGTGCCAGCAGCCTAATGGGACAGGGTTTTGGAGCTTTCTTT; CDR3: CASSLMGQGFGAFF; V: TRBV7-9; J: TRBJ1-1; size: .; D: TRBD1
DNA: TGTGCCAGCAGTAGTGACGGGACAGGGGTACGATCACCCCTCCACTTT; CDR3: CASSSDGTGVRSPLHF; V: TRBV5-6; J: TRBJ1-6; size: .; D: TRBD1
DNA: TGCGCCAGCAGCCCAAGACATGCTGGAAACACCATATATTTT; CDR3: CASSPRHAGNTIYF; V: TRBV5-1; J: TRBJ1-3; size: .; D: .
DNA: TGCGCCAGCAGCTTGGCCGCGGGACCCGGGGAGCTGTTTTTT; CDR3: CASSLAAGPGELFF; V: TRBV5-1; J: TRBJ2-2; size: .; D: .
DNA: TGTGCCAGCAGCTCCGTTGGGACAGGCCTGATTTTTACCTACGAGCAGTACTTC; CDR3: CASSSVGTGLIFTYEQYF; V: TRBV5-8; J: TRBJ2-7; size: .; D: TRBD1
DNA: TGTGCCAGCAGCTCTACCTACGAGCAGTACTTC; CDR3: CASSSTYEQYF; V: TRBV6-5; J: TRBJ2-7; size: .; D: .
DNA: TGCGCCAGCAGCCACCAGGCCGATCAGCCCCAGCATTTT; CDR3: CASSHQADQPQHF; V: TRBV4-1; J: TRBJ1-5; size: few; D: .
DNA: TGTGCCAGCAGCCAAGAAGGGACTAGCGGGGGGTACGAGCAGTACTTC; CDR3: CASSQEGTSGGYEQYF; V: TRBV4-2; J: TRBJ2-7; size: .; D: TRBD2
DNA: TGTGCCAGCAGTTCTTGGACAGGAGGAGGCTCCTATAATTCACCCCTCCACTTT; CDR3: CASSSWTGGGSYNSPLHF; V: TRBV6-2/TRBV6-3; J: TRBJ1-6; size: .; D: TRBD1
DNA: TGTGCCAGCAGCCAAGGGACTAGCGGGGGAGATACGCAGTATTTT; CDR3: CASSQGTSGGDTQYF; V: TRBV3-1/TRBV3-2; J: TRBJ2-3; size: .; D: TRBD2
DNA: TGTGCCAGCAGTTTATCCTGGACAGGGACCTACAACGAGCAGTACTTC; CDR3: CASSLSWTGTYNEQYF; V: TRBV27; J: TRBJ2-7; size: .; D: TRBD1
DNA: TGCGCCAGCAGCCTTAAAGAGACCCAGTACTTC; CDR3: CASSLKETQYF; V: TRBV5-1; J: TRBJ2-5; size: .; D: .
DNA: TGTGCCAGCAGTAACGACAGGAAGGAAGCTTTCTTT; CDR3: CASSNDRKEAFF; V: TRBV6-5; J: TRBJ1-1; size: .; D: .
DNA: TGTGCCACCAGTGACCTAGCGGACAGGGCGACGAGCAATCAGCCCCAGCATTTT; CDR3: CATSDLADRATSNQPQHF; V: TRBV24-1; J: TRBJ1-5; size: .; D: TRBD1
DNA: TGCGCCAGCAGCCAAGACGGACAGGGGGCCTATCAAGAGACCCAGTACTTC; CDR3: CASSQDGQGAYQETQYF; V: TRBV4-1; J: TRBJ2-5; size: .; D: TRBD1
DNA: TGCGCCAGCAGCCAAGCGAGCGGGGGCCTGAACACCGGGGAGCTGTTTTTT; CDR3: CASSQASGGLNTGELFF; V: TRBV4-1; J: TRBJ2-2; size: .; D: TRBD2